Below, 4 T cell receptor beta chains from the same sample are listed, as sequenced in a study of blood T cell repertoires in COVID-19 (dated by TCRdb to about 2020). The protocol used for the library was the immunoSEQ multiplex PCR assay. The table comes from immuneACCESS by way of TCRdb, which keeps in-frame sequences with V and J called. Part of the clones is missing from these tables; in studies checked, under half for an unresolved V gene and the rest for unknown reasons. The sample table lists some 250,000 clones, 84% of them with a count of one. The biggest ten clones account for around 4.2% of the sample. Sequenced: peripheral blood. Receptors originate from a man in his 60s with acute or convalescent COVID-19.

This CDR3 is CASSHGQGSYGYTF. The CDR3 nucleotides read TGTGCCAGCAGTCACGGACAGGGCTCCTATGGCTACACCTTC. The chain carries TRBV28 and TRBJ1-2; 8 bases fit TRBD1. CDR1 is MDHEN and CDR2 is SYDVKM in the germline V gene. J lost 4 bases, V lost 5 bases, and 6 bases had no gene match. This CDR3 region has 14 residues.

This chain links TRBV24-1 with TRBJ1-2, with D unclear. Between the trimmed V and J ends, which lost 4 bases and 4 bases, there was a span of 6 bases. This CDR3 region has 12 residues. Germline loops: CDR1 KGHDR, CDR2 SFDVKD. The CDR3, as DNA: TGTGCCACCAGTGAGGCAGGCTATGGCTACACCTTC. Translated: CATSEAGYGYTF.

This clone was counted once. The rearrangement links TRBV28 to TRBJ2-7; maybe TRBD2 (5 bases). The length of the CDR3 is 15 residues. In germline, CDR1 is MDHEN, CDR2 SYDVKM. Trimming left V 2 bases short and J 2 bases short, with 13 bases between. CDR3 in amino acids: CASSLLVGGPYEQYF. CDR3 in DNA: TGTGCCAGCAGTTTACTCGTTGGCGGGCCCTACGAGCAGTACTTC.

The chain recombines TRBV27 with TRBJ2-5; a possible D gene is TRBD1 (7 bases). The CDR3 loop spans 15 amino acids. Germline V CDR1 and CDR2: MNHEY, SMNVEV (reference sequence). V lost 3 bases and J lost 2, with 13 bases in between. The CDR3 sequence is CASSFGGTAQETQYF. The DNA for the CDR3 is TGTGCCAGCAGTTTTGGCGGGACAGCACAAGAGACCCAGTACTTC.